This entry lists 20 T cell receptor beta chains sequenced from one sample in a study of shared clonotypes between healthy human individuals. Profiled with immunoSEQ multiplex PCR; TCRdb holds only in-frame clones, not every one. The sample lists hundreds of thousands of clones; roughly four fifths were seen once. The sequencing input was PBMCs. The receptors originated from a woman aged 40 to 50 in good health. Some clones in this sample may be carry-over from other donors' samples.

This chain uses TRBV5-1 with TRBJ1-6, with D possibly TRBD1 on 6 matching bases. The germline CDR1 and CDR2 sequences are SGHRS and YFSETQ. Trimming shortened V by 4 bases and J by 8 bases, and 22 bases separated the two germline ends. The CDR3 totals 17 residues. CDR3 DNA: TGCGCCAGCAGCCGAGGCCGCTCCGGCAGGGGTGATTCACCCCTCCACTTT. It yields the protein CASSRGRSGRGDSPLHF.

J is TRBJ1-3 and V is TRBV19; maybe TRBD1 (6 bases). This CDR3 contains 13 residues. Germline V gene sequence: CDR1 LNHDA, CDR2 SQIVND (reference sequence). V lost 5 bases and J lost 1, with 6 bases in between. The chain's CDR3 is CASSQGSGNTIYF. CDR3 nucleotide sequence: TGTGCCAGTAGTCAGGGGTCTGGAAACACCATATATTTT.

The chain has TRBV6-1 and TRBJ2-7, with 11 bases aligning to TRBD1. J gave up 3 bases and V 2 bases, and 6 bases lay outside the gene matches. The CDR3 totals 16 residues. Looked up from germline, CDR1 is MNHNS and CDR2 is SASEGT. CDR3 in amino acids: CASSEPGQGAIYEQYF. As DNA, the CDR3 is TGTGCCAGCAGTGAACCCGGACAGGGGGCGATCTACGAGCAGTACTTC.

The V call is TRBV30, the J call TRBJ2-1, with 7 bases fitting TRBD1. The germline CDR1 and CDR2 sequences are GTSNPN and SVGIG (reference sequence). Unmatched junction bases numbered 5, after V lost 2 bases and J lost 1 base. The CDR3 length is 15 residues. The CDR3 here is CAWSSGTVSYNEQFF. The CDR3 coding sequence is TGTGCCTGGAGTTCCGGGACAGTATCCTACAATGAGCAGTTCTTC.

This clone turned up a few times. The chain links TRBV9 to TRBJ2-3; maybe TRBD2 (7 bases). This CDR3 region has 16 residues. Germline V gives CDR1 SGDLS, CDR2 YYNGEE. Trimming took off 3 bases at V and 3 bases at J, with 17 bases between the two ends. The chain's CDR3 is CASSALGGGSTDTQYF. CDR3 DNA: TGTGCCAGCAGCGCCCTAGGGGGGGGTTCAACAGATACGCAGTATTTT.

This clone was seen ten or more times. This same CDR3 is encoded by further DNA sequences in the sample. This chain links TRBV10-3 with TRBJ2-4; 10 nucleotides agree with TRBD2. Germline CDR1 ENHRY, CDR2 SYGVKD. The CDR3 totals 16 residues. J was trimmed by 2 bases and V by 7 bases; bases with no gene match: 8. As DNA, the CDR3 is TGTGCCATCAAAGCGGGAGGGCCTGAGTCCAAAAACATTCAGTACTTC. Its translation is CAIKAGGPESKNIQYF.

The rearrangement uses TRBV4-1 and TRBJ1-2; 10 nucleotides match TRBD1. Germline CDR1 and CDR2: MGHRA and YSYEKL. This CDR3 is 15 amino acids long. Losses at the gene ends were 4 bases for V and 8 bases for J; bases not matched to a gene: 10. As DNA, the CDR3 is TGCGCCAGCAGCCTCCGGGGACAGGGGCTATACGGCTACACCTTC. Translating gives CASSLRGQGLYGYTF.

The gene calls are TRBV5-1 and TRBJ2-7, with D unclear. Germline assignment: CDR1 SGHRS and CDR2 YFSETQ. Deletions cut 0 bases from V and 7 bases from J, with 14 bases between. The length of the CDR3 is 14 residues. The chain's CDR3 is CASSLDRTVTEQYF. CDR3 coding DNA: TGCGCCAGCAGCTTGGACAGAACCGTCACGGAGCAGTACTTC.

V and J are TRBV9 and TRBJ1-2; D may be TRBD1 (5 bases). The CDR3 contains 21 residues. V was cut by 0 bases and J by 0 bases, with 27 bases left in between. Germline V gene lookup returns CDR1 SGDLS and CDR2 YYNGEE. Here the CDR3 reads CASSVDVTGDSGEGSNYGYTF. CDR3 coding DNA: TGTGCCAGCAGCGTAGACGTCACTGGGGACTCTGGTGAGGGGTCTAACTATGGCTACACCTTC.

The chain links TRBV10-2 to TRBJ2-2, with D perhaps matching TRBD2 (6 bases). The germline CDR1 and CDR2 sequences are WSHSY and SAAADI. The CDR3 contains 17 residues. V was shortened by 0 bases and J by 3 bases, with 14 bases between the two germline ends. DNA of the CDR3: TGCGCCAGCAGTGAGTCGGTGCGGGGCGCGGACACCGGGGAGCTGTTTTTT. The encoded protein is CASSESVRGADTGELFF.

Of note for this clone: This sequence may be a read error, since a much larger clone differs from it by one base. The rearrangement links TRBV30 to TRBJ1-2; TRBD1 agrees at 8 bases. The CDR3 runs to 14 residues. Per germline, CDR1 GTSNPN and CDR2 SVGIG (reference sequence). CDR3 nucleotides: TGTGCCTGGAGACGGGACAGGAGTGACTATAGCTACACCTTC. Its protein product is CAWRRDRSDYSYTF.

This clone was seen just once. Additional DNA sequences in this sample encode the identical CDR3. V usage is TRBV7-2 and J usage is TRBJ2-5, with D perhaps TRBD2 (6 bases). V shed 4 bases and J shed 5 bases, with 23 bases lying between them. From germline, CDR1 is SGHTA and CDR2 FQGNSA. This CDR3 has 17 amino acids. The CDR3: CASSSIYSWGERETQYF. CDR3 coding DNA: TGTGCCAGCAGCTCAATCTACAGCTGGGGGGAAAGGGAGACCCAGTACTTC.

This chain joins TRBV5-6 and TRBJ2-5, with D perhaps being TRBD1 or TRBD2 (5 bases each). This CDR3 spans 13 amino acids. Germline V gene lookup returns CDR1 SGHDT and CDR2 YYEEEE. The ends were cut back, 2 bases at V and 3 bases at J, with 8 bases in the middle. CDR3 coding DNA: TGTGCCAGCAGCTTTAGGGGAGAAGAGACCCAGTACTTC. It is translated as CASSFRGEETQYF.

CDR3: CASSAGRGFEKLFF. Written as DNA, the CDR3 is TGTGCCAGCAGCGCTGGGCGGGGGTTTGAAAAACTGTTTTTT. The chain links TRBV14 to TRBJ1-4; possibly TRBD1 for D (5 bases). This CDR3 has 14 amino acids. Trimming removed 5 bases from V and 7 bases from J, with 14 bases in between. CDR1 and CDR2 (germline): SGHDN, FVKESK.

This clone was seen a few times. The chain employs TRBV30 and TRBJ1-1; no reliable D call. CDR3 length equals 12 residues. Trimming shortened V by 2 bases and J by 7 bases, and 11 bases separated the two germline ends. The germline V gene encodes CDR1 GTSNPN and CDR2 SVGIG (reference sequence). CDR3 in amino acids: CAWSMGWNEAFF. CDR3 coding DNA: TGTGCCTGGAGTATGGGGTGGAATGAAGCTTTCTTT.

The count of this clone is one. The chain employs TRBV5-4 and TRBJ2-3; a weak D match, TRBD1 (6 bases). Germline CDR1 is SGHNT and CDR2 is YYREEE (reference sequence). V was pared by 4 bases and J by 4 bases, with 13 bases between. The CDR3 covers 14 residues. The CDR3: CASSPYRQADTQYF. CDR3 DNA: TGTGCCAGCAGCCCCTACCGACAGGCAGATACGCAGTATTTT.

The CDR3 bases are TGTGCCAGCAGTTTATACGCTCCTCCGGGAACTGAAGCTTTCTTT. It encodes CASSLYAPPGTEAFF. V is TRBV27 and J is TRBJ1-1; D not certain. The CDR3 runs to 15 residues. The germline V and J ends were trimmed by 1 base and 5 bases, with 14 bases remaining between them. Germline CDR1 reads MNHEY; CDR2 reads SMNVEV (reference sequence).

The chain couples TRBV7-2 to TRBJ2-3; 10 nucleotides line up with TRBD2. The CDR3 consists of 15 residues. Germline CDR1 reads SGHTA; CDR2 reads FQGNSA. V was clipped by 2 bases and J by 6 bases; unmatched bases: 5. This CDR3 reads CASSLLAGAGDTQYF. In nucleotides, the CDR3 is TGTGCCAGCAGCTTACTAGCGGGAGCGGGGGATACGCAGTATTTT.

The chain recombines TRBV20-1 with TRBJ1-2; D is uncertain. CDR1 and CDR2 from the germline V gene are DFQATT and SNEGSKA (reference sequence). The CDR3 is made up of 11 amino acids. V gave up 6 bases and J gave up 7 bases, with 12 bases separating them. This chain's CDR3 is CSAQAPAGYTF. The DNA of the CDR3 is TGCAGTGCGCAGGCCCCTGCTGGCTACACCTTC.

This chain links TRBV30 with TRBJ2-2; maybe TRBD1 (6 bases). CDR3 length equals 16 residues. From germline, CDR1 is GTSNPN and CDR2 SVGIG (reference sequence). V was shortened by 3 bases and J by 5 bases, with 19 bases between the two germline ends. The CDR3 sequence is CAWSLRGRRGTGELFF. In DNA form, the CDR3 reads TGTGCCTGGAGCCTCAGGGGTCGCCGGGGTACCGGGGAGCTGTTTTTT.